This entry features one TCR beta chain sequence. This may stem from a read error, because a much larger clone lies one nucleotide away. V was pared by 6 bases and J by 5 bases, with 18 bases between. The CDR3 is 14 amino acids. The germline CDR1 and CDR2 sequences are SQVTM and ANQGSEA. The data were obtained in a study of T cells in Graves' hyperthyroidism and ophthalmopathy. Researchers amplified the TCR beta CDR3 regions from RNA transcripts. In the first-round RT-PCR of the TCR CDR3, the HTBI primer set was used. TCRdb re-called the multiplex PCR reads through MiXCR, storing one row per CDR3 protein. The table includes 75,000 to 100,000 distinct CDR3 sequences, around 42% detected once.

Specimen: peripheral blood or thyroid tissue (not recorded which). The receptor was derived from a woman in her 30s with Graves' hyperthyroidism. The gene calls are TRBV29-1 and TRBJ2-3; D may be TRBD1 (5 bases). The CDR3 reads CSVADRPFIDTQYF. Here the CDR3 DNA reads TGCAGCGTAGCCGACAGACCCTTCATAGATACGCAGTATTTT.